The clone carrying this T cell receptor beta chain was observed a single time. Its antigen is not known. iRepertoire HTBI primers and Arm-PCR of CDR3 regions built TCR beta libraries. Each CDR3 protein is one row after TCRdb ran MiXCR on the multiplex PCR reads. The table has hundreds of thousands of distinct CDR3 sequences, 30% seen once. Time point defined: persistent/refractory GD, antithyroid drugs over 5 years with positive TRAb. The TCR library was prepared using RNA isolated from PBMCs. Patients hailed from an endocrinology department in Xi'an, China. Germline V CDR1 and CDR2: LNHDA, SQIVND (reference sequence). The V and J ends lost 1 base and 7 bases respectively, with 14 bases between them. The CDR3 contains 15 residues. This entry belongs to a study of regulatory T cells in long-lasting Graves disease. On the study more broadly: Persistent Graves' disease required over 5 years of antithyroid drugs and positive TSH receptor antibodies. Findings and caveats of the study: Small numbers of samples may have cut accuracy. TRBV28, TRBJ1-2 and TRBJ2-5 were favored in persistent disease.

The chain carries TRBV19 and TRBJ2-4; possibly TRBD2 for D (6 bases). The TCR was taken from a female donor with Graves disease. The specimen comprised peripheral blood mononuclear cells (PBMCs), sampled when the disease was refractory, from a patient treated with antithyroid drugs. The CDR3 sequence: CASSIAGGSPNIQYF. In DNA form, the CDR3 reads TGTGCCAGTAGTATAGCTGGAGGGAGTCCCAACATTCAGTACTTC.